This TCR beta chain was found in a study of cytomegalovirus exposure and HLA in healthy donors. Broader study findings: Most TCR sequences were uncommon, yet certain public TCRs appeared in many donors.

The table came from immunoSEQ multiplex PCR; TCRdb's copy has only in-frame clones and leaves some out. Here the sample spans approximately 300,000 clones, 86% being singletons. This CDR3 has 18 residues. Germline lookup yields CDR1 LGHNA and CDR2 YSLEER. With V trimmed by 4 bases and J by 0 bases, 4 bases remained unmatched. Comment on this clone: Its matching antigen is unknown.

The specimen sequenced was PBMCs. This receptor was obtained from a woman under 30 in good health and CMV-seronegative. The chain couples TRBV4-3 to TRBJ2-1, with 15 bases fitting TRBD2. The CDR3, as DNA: TGCGCCAGCAGCCCAGGACTAGCGGGAGGGAGCTCCTACAATGAGCAGTTCTTC. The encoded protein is CASSPGLAGGSSYNEQFF.